This T cell receptor beta chain was captured by sequencing in a study of T-cell memory formation after mild COVID-19. Notes on the study in general: The finding that pre-infection memory included some responding clones suggested that cross-reactive memory joined. Confirmation was lacking for SARS-CoV-2 specificity of second-wave clones that peaked on day 37.

The length of the CDR3 is 13 residues. V shed 7 bases and J shed 8 bases, with 14 bases lying between them. As regards this clonotype: Its cognate antigen is unknown.

One entry per CDR3 protein results from TCRdb running MiXCR on the 5' RACE reads. The data show under 200,000 distinct CDR3 sequences, 10% to 15% seen once. This TCR came from a man aged 18 to 30 who had mild COVID-19 (a few samples of this study predate the infection). Cell type and time point are not known. The V call is TRBV12-3 or TRBV12-4, the J call TRBJ1-4; no clear D gene. Sample: PBMCs or a T cell subset sorted from them (not recorded which). CDR3 amino acids: CASTLLPGEKLFF. CDR3 bases: TGTGCCAGCACCCTACTCCCCGGGGAAAAACTGTTTTTT.